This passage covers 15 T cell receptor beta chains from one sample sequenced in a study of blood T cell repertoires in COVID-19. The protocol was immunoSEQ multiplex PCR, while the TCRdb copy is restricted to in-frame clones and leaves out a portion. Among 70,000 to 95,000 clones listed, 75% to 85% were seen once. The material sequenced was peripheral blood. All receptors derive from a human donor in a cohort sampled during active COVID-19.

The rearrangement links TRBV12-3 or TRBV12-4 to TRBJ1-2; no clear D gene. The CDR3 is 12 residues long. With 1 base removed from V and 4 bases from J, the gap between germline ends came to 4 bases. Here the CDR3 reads CASSLESYGYTF. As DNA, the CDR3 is TGTGCCAGCAGTTTAGAGAGCTATGGCTACACCTTC.

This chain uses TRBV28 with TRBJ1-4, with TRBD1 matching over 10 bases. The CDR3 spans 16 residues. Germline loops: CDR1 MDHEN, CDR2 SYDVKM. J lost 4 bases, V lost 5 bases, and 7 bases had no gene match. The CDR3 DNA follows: TGTGCCAGCAGTCCGGGACAGGGGCCCCGTAATGAAAAACTGTTTTTT. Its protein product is CASSPGQGPRNEKLFF.

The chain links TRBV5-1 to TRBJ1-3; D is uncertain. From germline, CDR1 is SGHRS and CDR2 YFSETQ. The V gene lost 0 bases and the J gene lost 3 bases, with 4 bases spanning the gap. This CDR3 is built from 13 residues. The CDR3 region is CASSLGSGNTIYF. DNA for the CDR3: TGCGCCAGCAGCTTGGGCAGTGGAAACACCATATATTTT.

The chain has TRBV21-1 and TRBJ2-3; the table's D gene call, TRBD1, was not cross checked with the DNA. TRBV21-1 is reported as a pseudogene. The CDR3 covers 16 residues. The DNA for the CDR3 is TGTGCCAGCAGCCACTGGACAGTTCGGGGCACAGATACGCAGTATTTT. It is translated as CASSHWTVRGTDTQYF.

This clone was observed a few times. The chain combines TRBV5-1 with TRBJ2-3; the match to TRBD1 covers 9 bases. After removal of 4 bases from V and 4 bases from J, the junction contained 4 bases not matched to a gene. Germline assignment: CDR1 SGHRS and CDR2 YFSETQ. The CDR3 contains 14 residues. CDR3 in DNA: TGCGCCAGCAGCGGACAGGGGAGGGCAGATACGCAGTATTTT. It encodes CASSGQGRADTQYF.

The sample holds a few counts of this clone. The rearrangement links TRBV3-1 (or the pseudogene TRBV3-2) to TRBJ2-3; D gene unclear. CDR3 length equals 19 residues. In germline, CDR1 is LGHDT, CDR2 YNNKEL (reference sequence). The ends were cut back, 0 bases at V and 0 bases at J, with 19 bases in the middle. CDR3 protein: CASSQDLYSGRPSTDTQYF. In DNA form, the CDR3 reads TGTGCCAGCAGCCAAGATTTGTATAGTGGGCGACCTAGCACAGATACGCAGTATTTT.

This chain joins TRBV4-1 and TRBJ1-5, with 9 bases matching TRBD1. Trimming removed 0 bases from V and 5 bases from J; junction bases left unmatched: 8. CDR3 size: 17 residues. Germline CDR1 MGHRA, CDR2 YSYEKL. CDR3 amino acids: CASSQDYGTGKHQPQHF. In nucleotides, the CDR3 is TGCGCCAGCAGCCAAGATTATGGGACAGGGAAGCATCAGCCCCAGCATTTT.

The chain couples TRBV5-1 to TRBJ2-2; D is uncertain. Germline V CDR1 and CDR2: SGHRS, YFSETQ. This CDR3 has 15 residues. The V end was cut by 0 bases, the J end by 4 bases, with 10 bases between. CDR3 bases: TGCGCCAGCAGCTTGGGATCCAGGCGCACCGGGGAGCTGTTTTTT. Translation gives CASSLGSRRTGELFF.

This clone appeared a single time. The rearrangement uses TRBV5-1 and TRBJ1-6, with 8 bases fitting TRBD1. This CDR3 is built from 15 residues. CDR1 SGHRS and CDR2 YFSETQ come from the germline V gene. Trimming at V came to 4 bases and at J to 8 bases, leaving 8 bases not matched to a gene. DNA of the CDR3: TGCGCCAGCAGCCTCACCGGACAGGGTTATTCACCCCTCCACTTT. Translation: CASSLTGQGYSPLHF.

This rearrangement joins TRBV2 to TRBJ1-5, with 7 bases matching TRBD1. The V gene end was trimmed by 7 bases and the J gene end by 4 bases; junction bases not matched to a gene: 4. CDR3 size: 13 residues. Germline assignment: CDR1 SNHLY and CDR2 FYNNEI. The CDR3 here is CASTGTENQPQHF. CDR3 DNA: TGTGCCAGCACCGGGACAGAAAATCAGCCCCAGCATTTT.

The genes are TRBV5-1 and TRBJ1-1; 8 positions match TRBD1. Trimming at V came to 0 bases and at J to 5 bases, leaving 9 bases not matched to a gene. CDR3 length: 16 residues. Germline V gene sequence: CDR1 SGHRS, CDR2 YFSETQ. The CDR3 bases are TGCGCCAGCAGCTTGGCCCCGACAGGGGCAAGGACTGAAGCTTTCTTT. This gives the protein CASSLAPTGARTEAFF.

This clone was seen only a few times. The CDR3 DNA sequence: TGTGCCAGCAGCTTACCCCCGGGAACCAAAGAGACCCAGTACTTC. As protein: CASSLPPGTKETQYF. This chain connects TRBV11-1 to TRBJ2-5; possible D gene TRBD2, 5 bases. V was pared by 2 bases and J by 3 bases, with 13 bases between. This CDR3 has 15 amino acids. CDR1 SGHAT and CDR2 FQDESV come from the germline V gene (reference sequence).

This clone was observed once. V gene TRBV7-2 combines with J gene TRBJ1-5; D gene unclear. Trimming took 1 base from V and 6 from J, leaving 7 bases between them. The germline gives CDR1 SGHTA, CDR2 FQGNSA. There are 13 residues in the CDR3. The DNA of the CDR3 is TGTGCCAGCAGCTTAGGCCCCAGTCAGCCCCAGCATTTT. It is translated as CASSLGPSQPQHF.

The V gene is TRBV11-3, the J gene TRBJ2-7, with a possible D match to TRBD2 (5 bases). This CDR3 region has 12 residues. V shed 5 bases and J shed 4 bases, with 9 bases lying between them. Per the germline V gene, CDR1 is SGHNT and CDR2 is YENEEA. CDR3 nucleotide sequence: TGTGCCAGCAGCCGGACTCCTTACGAGCAGTACTTC. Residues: CASSRTPYEQYF.

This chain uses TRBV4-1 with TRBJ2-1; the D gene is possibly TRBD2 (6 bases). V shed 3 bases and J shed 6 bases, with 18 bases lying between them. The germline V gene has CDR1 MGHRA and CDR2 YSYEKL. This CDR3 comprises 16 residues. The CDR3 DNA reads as TGCGCCAGCAGCCACCCGGAGGGCCTCCTGGGCAATGAGCAGTTCTTC. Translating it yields CASSHPEGLLGNEQFF.